In its sample, the clone carrying this T cell receptor (beta chain) was seen once. The target antigen is unknown. The data derive from a study of shared clonotypes between healthy human individuals. Background on the study: The donors, a couple of women and three men, were aged 18 to 49. Study-wide results and limits: Only blood was sampled; tissue repertoires likely differ.

The germline CDR1 and CDR2 sequences are MNHEY and SVGAGI. J was trimmed by 4 bases and V by 2 bases; bases with no gene match: 6. The CDR3 extends over 15 amino acids. All of the donors resided in Nashville, Tennessee, and each was a Caucasian adult. Researchers ran the assay at a deep level. Profiling relied on immunoSEQ multiplex PCR, and the TCRdb table lists in-frame clones only, not all of them. The sample records 400,000 to 600,000 clones, 70% to 80% being singletons. This chain connects TRBV6-5 to TRBJ2-3; 7 bases fit TRBD2. This receptor was identified in a woman in her thirties or forties in good health. Some clones in this sample may be carry-over from other donors' samples. The sample consisted of PBMCs. CDR3 nucleotides: TGTGCCAGCAGTTACGTGGGGAGGGCCGCAGATACGCAGTATTTT. Protein product: CASSYVGRAADTQYF.